The rows below give T cell receptor beta chains drawn from one sample of a study of blood T cell repertoires in COVID-19. TCRdb keeps only in-frame clones here, not all; method: immunoSEQ multiplex PCR. The repertoire consists of 250,000 to 300,000 clones, with approximately 90% occurring once and the leading ten covering around 5.8%. The sequenced sample was peripheral blood. Source of these receptors: a woman in her fifties or sixties with COVID-19, enrolled during active disease. Each CDR3 is given with its conserved first and last residue. D genes are given only for firm matches. Not all rows give a size; the values are once, few, many and, for expanded clones, a class.

14 TRBJ2-5 TRBV2 once TRBD1 CASEEGQGQETQYF TGTGCCAGCGAGGAGGGACAGGGACAAGAGACCCAGTACTTC
16 TRBJ1-2 TRBV24-1 NA TRBD1 CATSDPTKTGDYGYTF TGTGCCACCAGTGACCCCACAAAGACAGGGGACTATGGCTACACCTTC
16 TRBJ1-1 TRBV18 NA TRBD1 CASSPGTGGASTEAFF TGTGCCAGCTCACCGGGGACAGGGGGCGCGAGTACTGAAGCTTTCTTT
14 TRBJ1-5 TRBV19 NA NA CASSMQQSNQPQHF TGTGCCAGTAGTATGCAACAGAGCAATCAGCCCCAGCATTTT
17 TRBJ2-7 TRBV4-3 NA TRBD2 CASSPYPSGIGAYEQYF TGCGCCAGCAGCCCCTACCCCAGCGGGATTGGTGCCTACGAGCAGTACTTC
15 TRBJ2-1 TRBV11-3 NA NA CASSLETGAYNEQFF TGTGCCAGCAGCTTAGAGACAGGAGCCTACAATGAGCAGTTCTTC
18 TRBJ1-5 TRBV24-1 NA TRBD1 CATPWCVFRGSSNQPQHF TGTGCCACCCCCTGGTGTGTCTTCAGGGGGTCTAGCAATCAGCCCCAGCATTTT
12 TRBJ2-1 TRBV19 once NA CASSSRVSEQFF TGTGCCAGTAGCAGCAGGGTGAGTGAGCAGTTCTTC
15 TRBJ2-1 TRBV11-3 NA TRBD2 CASSLGGSSYNEQFF TGTGCCAGCAGCTTGGGCGGGAGCTCCTACAATGAGCAGTTCTTC
15 TRBJ2-4 TRBV2 NA NA CASTASSGSKNIQYF TGTGCCAGCACGGCTTCCTCGGGAAGCAAAAACATTCAGTACTTC
13 TRBJ1-1 TRBV6-5 NA NA CASSYQRGTEAFF TGTGCCAGCAGTTACCAAAGGGGGACTGAAGCTTTCTTT
13 TRBJ2-3 TRBV6-5 NA NA CASEGASTDTQYF TGTGCCAGCGAAGGGGCTAGTACAGATACGCAGTATTTT
16 TRBJ2-7 TRBV6-5 NA TRBD2 CASSYLSGRASYEQYF TGTGCCAGCAGTTACTTGAGCGGGAGGGCTTCTTACGAGCAGTACTTC
15 TRBJ2-1 TRBV5-4 few TRBD2 CASSFSGGNYNEQFF TGTGCCAGCAGCTTTAGCGGGGGGAATTACAATGAGCAGTTCTTC
14 TRBJ1-2 TRBV5-6 NA TRBD1 CASNRGHAFYGYTF TGTGCCAGCAACAGGGGTCACGCATTTTATGGCTACACCTTC
18 TRBJ2-1 TRBV18 NA TRBD2 CASSQLPLTSGRMNEQFF TGTGCCAGCTCACAACTCCCCCTTACTAGCGGGAGAATGAATGAGCAGTTCTTC
15 TRBJ1-6 TRBV7-9 NA NA CASSLVGGSGSPLHF TGTGCCAGCAGCTTAGTTGGGGGCAGCGGTTCACCCCTCCACTTT
17 TRBJ2-7 TRBV5-4 NA TRBD2 CASSPGLAGGLSYEQYF TGTGCCAGCAGCCCCGGGTTAGCGGGGGGACTCTCCTACGAGCAGTACTTC
15 TRBJ1-2 TRBV30 NA NA CAWAGQQTINYGYTF TGTGCCTGGGCTGGACAGCAAACTATTAACTATGGCTACACCTTT
13 TRBJ1-2 TRBV5-4 NA NA CASSSTGDYGYTF TGTGCCAGCAGCTCGACAGGTGACTATGGCTACACCTTC
18 TRBJ1-1 TRBV11-2 NA NA CASSLERFWAFRSTEAFF TGTGCCAGCAGCTTAGAGAGATTTTGGGCATTTCGTAGCACTGAAGCTTTCTTT
18 TRBJ1-6 TRBV7-6 NA NA CASSYLHEPLPYNSPLHF TGTGCCAGCAGCTATCTTCACGAGCCCTTACCCTATAATTCACCCCTCCACTTT
15 TRBJ2-1 TRBV11-2 NA NA CASTRENTRANEQFF TGTGCCAGCACCCGAGAGAATACGAGGGCCAATGAGCAGTTCTTC
16 TRBJ2-2 TRBV5-1 NA NA CASSFPLVANTGELFF TGCGCCAGCAGCTTTCCCCTAGTGGCGAACACCGGGGAGCTGTTTTTT
16 TRBJ2-7 TRBV13 NA TRBD2 CASSLAGTSGPYEQYF TGTGCCAGCAGCCTAGCCGGGACTAGCGGTCCCTACGAGCAGTACTTC
15 TRBJ1-3 TRBV13 NA TRBD1 CASSEGTDSGNTIYF TGTGCCAGCAGTGAAGGGACAGACTCTGGAAACACCATATATTTT
15 TRBJ2-1 TRBV19 NA NA CASSMRGRGSDEQFF TGTGCCAGTAGTATGCGGGGGCGAGGGTCGGATGAGCAGTTCTTC
13 TRBJ1-2 TRBV11-3 NA NA CASRETGTYGYTF TGTGCCAGCAGGGAAACAGGGACATATGGCTACACCTTC
13 TRBJ2-1 TRBV30 NA TRBD1 CAWDRASYNEQFF TGTGCCTGGGACAGGGCCTCCTACAATGAGCAGTTCTTC
15 TRBJ1-2 TRBV24-1 NA TRBD1 CATSDTGQGPYGYTF TGTGCCACCAGTGATACGGGACAGGGTCCCTATGGCTACACCTTC
14 TRBJ2-2 TRBV5-6 NA NA CASSFRSYTGELFF TGTGCCAGCAGCTTTCGGAGCTACACCGGGGAGCTGTTTTTT
15 TRBJ2-7 TRBV19 once NA CASRGRRGGGGEQYF TGTGCCAGTAGGGGCCGCCGTGGGGGGGGCGGGGAGCAGTACTTC